The subject of this entry is one T cell receptor beta chain. Its target is unknown. This entry is derived from a study of T cell responses to AZD1222 COVID-19 vaccine. Profiling relied on immunoSEQ multiplex PCR, and the TCRdb table lists in-frame clones only, not all of them. The sample contains 110,000 to 150,000 clones, about 94% of which appear only once. The V end was cut by 4 bases, the J end by 3 bases, with 8 bases between. The CDR3 is 13 amino acids. Per the germline V gene, CDR1 is LNHDA and CDR2 is SQIVND (reference sequence). Study-wide results and limits: Only five to seven individuals given AZD1222 were seropositive at baseline. Clonal diversity may have been underestimated in mostly white British donors.

The TCR was taken from an adult in good health. V gene TRBV19 combines with J gene TRBJ2-3; D is uncertain. Specimen: peripheral blood, collected on day 0 of AZD1222 vaccination. CDR3 DNA sequence: TGTGCCAGTAGTACCTATAGGACAGATACGCAGTATTTT. This codes for CASSTYRTDTQYF.